The source of this T cell receptor (beta chain) is a study of tumor-infiltrating lymphocytes in primary liver carcinoma. Study as a whole: Productive TCRbeta reads per sample were roughly 3.5 to 8 million, not differing by tissue.

Study-level points and caveats: Tumors had a top-250-clone fraction that was significantly higher than blood (p = 0.039).

Total RNA amounting to about 520 ng was the source from which TCR beta cDNA was made with a constant-region primer. Libraries for TCR beta were built through three nested multiplex PCR rounds, which together made up a slightly modified ARM-PCR procedure. The first two PCR rounds, around 10 cycles each, used TRBV1-TRBV30 forward primers and a C-beta reverse primer. MiXCR, applied by TCRdb to the multiplex PCR reads, yields one record per CDR3 protein. The table shows roughly 91,000 distinct CDR3 sequences, with roughly 69% occurring only once. From germline, CDR1 is SGHNT and CDR2 YENEEA. CDR3 length: 12 amino acids. Unsorted bulk tissue (about 19-33 mg) underwent RNA and DNA co-extraction. Sampling was performed at five separate regions of each tumor. Viable tumor cell content exceeded 85% in every tumor sample. As for this clonotype: Its antigen remains unknown. Sequence at one end of the junction differs from germline and may be a read error.

The clonotype comes from a woman between 55 and 75 years old with primary liver carcinoma and hepatitis B virus infection. This chain uses TRBV11-3 with TRBJ1-2; D uncertain. Sequencing was carried out using liver tumor tissue from sampling region 5. The subset here: tumor region T5, tumor centre. CDR3 sequence reads: CASSPTTAATYF. In nucleotides, the CDR3 is TGTGCCAGCAGTCCAACTACAGCGGCCACATACTTC.